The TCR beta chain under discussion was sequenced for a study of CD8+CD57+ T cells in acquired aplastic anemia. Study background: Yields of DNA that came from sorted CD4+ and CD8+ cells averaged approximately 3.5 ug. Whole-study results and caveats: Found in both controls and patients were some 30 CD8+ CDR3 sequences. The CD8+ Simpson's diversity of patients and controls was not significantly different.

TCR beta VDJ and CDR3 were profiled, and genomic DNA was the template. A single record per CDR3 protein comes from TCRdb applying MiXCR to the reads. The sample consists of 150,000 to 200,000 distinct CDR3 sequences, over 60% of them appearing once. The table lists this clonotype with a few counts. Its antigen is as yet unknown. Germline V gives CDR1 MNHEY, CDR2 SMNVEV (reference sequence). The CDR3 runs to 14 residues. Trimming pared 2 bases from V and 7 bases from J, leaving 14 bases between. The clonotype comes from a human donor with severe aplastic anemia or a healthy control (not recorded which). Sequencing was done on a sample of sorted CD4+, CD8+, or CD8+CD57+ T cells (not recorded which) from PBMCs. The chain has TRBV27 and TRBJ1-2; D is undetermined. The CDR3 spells CASSLNVPGGGYTF. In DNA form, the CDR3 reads TGTGCCAGCAGTTTAAATGTACCCGGCGGTGGCTACACCTTC.